Below, one TCR beta chain is given with its context. This sample was taken from a study of blood T cell repertoires in COVID-19. The overall study: Acute and convalescent COVID-19 specimens originated in the United States, Italy and Spain.

Exposed enrollees encountered a COVID-19 case at some point within 2 weeks before study entry. V was cut by 1 base and J by 7 bases, with 12 bases left in between. Germline V gives CDR1 SGHNT, CDR2 YYREEE (reference sequence). This CDR3 has 15 residues. The repertoire was sequenced with immunoSEQ multiplex PCR; TCRdb's copy has only in-frame clones and lacks some. The data show more than 300,000 clones, approximately 90% seen once. V is TRBV5-4 and J is TRBJ1-6; the D gene is possibly TRBD1 (5 bases). The receptor was isolated from a woman aged 30 to 39 who had been exposed to COVID-19. Specimen: PBMCs or T cells enriched from blood (not recorded which). The CDR3 protein is CASSLYKQANSPLHF. The CDR3 DNA sequence: TGTGCCAGCAGCTTGTATAAACAGGCCAATTCACCCCTCCACTTT. The whole variable domain, remainder taken from reference TRBV5-4 and TRBJ1-6, is ETGVTQSPTHLIKTRGQQVTLRCSSQSGHNTVSWYQQALGQGPQFIFQYYREEENGRGNFPPRFSGLQFPNYSSELNVNALELDDSALYLCASSLYKQANSPLHFGNGTRLTVT.